The 22 T cell receptor beta chains presented below share a single source sample, sequenced in a study of blood T cells in healthy people across ages. A second PCR, run for roughly 7 to 11 cycles, used a sample-barcoded 5' primer plus a J-beta primer mix. TCRdb itself ran the 5' RACE reads through MiXCR, one entry per CDR3 protein. The sample includes some 1.5 million distinct CDR3 sequences, over 25% of them seen just once. Sequencing was performed on blood. The receptors here all came from a young woman in good health.

This clonotype was detected ten times or more. The V and J genes are TRBV29-1 and TRBJ2-5; D might be TRBD1 (6 bases). The ends were cut back, 8 bases at V and 0 bases at J, with 10 bases in the middle. The germline V gene encodes CDR1 SQVTM and CDR2 ANQGSEA. This CDR3 is built from 12 residues. The CDR3 sequence: CSCGTYQETQYF. The CDR3 region has the DNA TGCAGCTGTGGGACATACCAAGAGACCCAGTACTTC.

This chain connects TRBV28 to TRBJ1-5, with a tentative D call TRBD1 (5 bases). Germline V gene data show CDR1 as MDHEN and CDR2 as SYDVKM. CDR3 length: 13 residues. Trimming took off 3 bases at V and 9 bases at J, with 12 bases between the two ends. In DNA, the CDR3 is TGTGCCAGCAGTTTCCAGGAGGGGAGGCCCCAGCATTTT. It specifies CASSFQEGRPQHF.

Worth noting for this clonotype: One base away lies a much larger clone, so this may be a sequencing read error. Here the CDR3 reads CANRPMGLKPYEQYF. As DNA, the CDR3 is TGTGCCAACAGACCAATGGGACTGAAGCCCTACGAGCAGTACTTC. The chain couples TRBV27 to TRBJ2-7; tentative D call: TRBD2 (6 bases). V was cut by 10 bases and J by 2 bases, with 21 bases left in between. CDR3 length: 15 residues. The germline CDR1 and CDR2 sequences are MNHEY and SMNVEV (reference sequence).

In its sample, this clonotype was seen many times. The chain combines TRBV7-6 with TRBJ2-7; D is unresolved. CDR3 length: 12 amino acids. In germline, CDR1 is SGHVS, CDR2 FNYEAQ. V lost 5 bases and J lost 2, with 7 bases in between. The CDR3 DNA reads as TGTGCCAGCAGCCCCAATACCTACGAGCAGTACTTC. Translating gives CASSPNTYEQYF.

V usage is TRBV12-3 or TRBV12-4 and J usage is TRBJ2-3; D call uncertain. The CDR3 has 14 amino acids. Trimming stripped 3 bases from V and 2 bases from J, with 9 bases between. CDR3 protein: CASSFRVNTDTQYF. CDR3 DNA: TGTGCCAGCAGTTTTCGGGTGAACACAGATACGCAGTATTTT.

This clonotype was seen at least ten times. CDR3 in DNA: TGCAGTGCTCCTAGCGGGGGGCCAGGGTATGAGCAGTTCTTC. Its protein product is CSAPSGGPGYEQFF. The J gene is TRBJ2-1, the V gene TRBV20-1; 11 bases match TRBD2. In germline, CDR1 is DFQATT, CDR2 SNEGSKA (reference sequence). Trimming at V came to 5 bases and at J to 8 bases, leaving 8 bases not matched to a gene. CDR3 size: 14 residues.

The chain is built from TRBV7-9 and TRBJ2-1, with TRBD2 matching over 9 bases. Germline V gene lookup returns CDR1 SEHNR and CDR2 FQNEAQ (reference sequence). V lost 1 base to trimming and J lost 9 bases; unmatched junction nucleotides: 4. The CDR3 is made up of 14 amino acids. CDR3 sequence: CASSLVGTSTEQFF. The DNA of the CDR3 is TGTGCCAGCAGCTTAGTTGGGACTAGCACTGAGCAGTTCTTC.

The J gene is TRBJ1-1, the V gene TRBV5-1; a weak D match, TRBD1 (5 bases). V was trimmed by 4 bases and J by 10 bases, leaving 29 bases between them. Germline V gene data show CDR1 as SGHRS and CDR2 as YFSETQ. The CDR3 contains 17 residues. CDR3 residues: CASSQSGTAYRLEGAFF. The CDR3 nucleotides are TGCGCCAGCAGCCAGTCCGGGACTGCCTATCGCCTAGAAGGAGCTTTCTTT.

This clonotype came up a few times. The rearrangement joins TRBV27 to TRBJ2-2, with D unclear. The CDR3 runs 13 residues. CDR1 and CDR2 from the germline V gene are MNHEY and SMNVEV (reference sequence). V lost 2 bases and J 4 bases, leaving 5 bases between the germline ends. The CDR3 here is CASSLMSTGELFF. CDR3 DNA sequence: TGTGCCAGCAGTTTAATGAGCACCGGGGAGCTGTTTTTT.

This clonotype was found a few times. V and J are TRBV6-2 or TRBV6-3 and TRBJ2-1; tentatively, D is TRBD2 (6 bases). The J call may be incorrect, as the DNA end agrees better with TRBJ2-7. From germline, CDR1 is MNHEY and CDR2 SVGEGT. The CDR3 is 15 amino acids. In nucleotides, the CDR3 is TGTGCCAGCAGTTCTCTAGCGAGCGCCTACAATGAGCAGTACTTC. The encoded protein is CASSSLASAYNEQYF.

The gene calls are TRBV6-2 or TRBV6-3 and TRBJ2-3; D unresolved. This CDR3 has 13 amino acids. Germline CDR1 reads MNHEY; CDR2 reads SVGEGT. With 7 bases removed from V and 2 bases from J, the gap between germline ends came to 10 bases. CDR3 bases: TGTGCCAGCACGAGCAGCCACACAGATACGCAGTATTTT. This sequence encodes CASTSSHTDTQYF.

This clonotype was seen a handful of times. V and J are TRBV19 and TRBJ2-5, with 7 bases fitting TRBD1. Germline V gene sequence: CDR1 LNHDA, CDR2 SQIVND (reference sequence). This CDR3 comprises 14 residues. J gave up 2 bases and V 4 bases, and 4 bases lay outside the gene matches. CDR3: CASSTWDRQETQYF. The CDR3 DNA follows: TGTGCCAGTAGTACCTGGGACAGACAAGAGACCCAGTACTTC.

This clonotype has just a few counts. The gene calls are TRBV6-4 and TRBJ2-7; 8 bases map to TRBD1. Germline assignment: CDR1 MRHNA and CDR2 SNTAGT. The CDR3 loop spans 16 amino acids. Trimming took 1 base from V and 4 from J; bases not matched to a gene: 9. The CDR3 loop is CASSDWTPGQEYEQYF. The CDR3 nucleotides are TGTGCCAGCAGTGACTGGACCCCGGGACAGGAATACGAGCAGTACTTC.

The chain recombines TRBV28 with TRBJ1-5, with D possibly TRBD1 on 6 matching bases. CDR3 size: 12 residues. From germline, CDR1 is MDHEN and CDR2 SYDVKM. V was pared by 8 bases and J by 11 bases, with 16 bases between. CDR3 protein: CASGAGVPTQHF. The CDR3 coding sequence is TGTGCCAGCGGTGCAGGGGTCCCTACCCAGCATTTT.

This clonotype was seen only a few times. This CDR3 reads CASSLFMGQPYEQYF. The CDR3 DNA reads TGTGCCAGCAGCCTATTTATGGGACAGCCCTACGAGCAGTACTTC. The rearrangement uses TRBV4-2 and TRBJ2-7; 7 positions match TRBD1. Germline-derived CDR1 and CDR2 are LGHNA and YNFKEQ. This CDR3 has 15 amino acids. The V segment lost 4 bases and the J segment 2 bases; nucleotides outside the gene matches: 8.

The sample holds many counts of this clonotype. This chain connects TRBV10-3 to TRBJ2-1; 9 bases align to TRBD2. V shed 8 bases and J 5 bases; nucleotides not matched to a gene: 7. The CDR3 loop spans 14 amino acids. Germline CDR1 and CDR2: ENHRY and SYGVKD. The CDR3 protein is CAIGGAGGDNEQFF. The CDR3 DNA follows: TGTGCCATCGGAGGAGCGGGAGGCGACAATGAGCAGTTCTTC.

CDR3 nucleotide sequence: TGTGCCAGCAGCCCACTAGCGGGGGGGCAAGATACGCAGTATTTT. This sequence encodes CASSPLAGGQDTQYF. The chain carries TRBV11-2 and TRBJ2-3, with 13 bases identical to TRBD2. The germline V gene has CDR1 SGHAT and CDR2 FQNNGV. This CDR3 spans 15 amino acids. Germline trimming cut 5 bases from V and 5 bases from J; bases unmatched to any gene: 4.

Of note for this clonotype: Just one base apart from a much larger clone, this may be a read error. The chain employs TRBV15 and TRBJ2-2; no reliable D call. This CDR3 comprises 13 residues. Trimming cost V 0 bases and J 7 bases, with 6 bases left between them. CDR1 is LNHNV, CDR2 YYDKDF, per germline (reference sequence). CDR3 bases: TGTGCCACCAGCAGAGATTCGGGCGGGGAGCTGTTTTTT. Protein sequence: CATSRDSGGELFF.

This clonotype was counted only a few times. CDR3 in amino acids: CSASSLEARVETQYF. CDR3 nucleotide sequence: TGCAGTGCTAGTTCATTAGAGGCCCGGGTGGAGACCCAGTACTTC. The chain is built from TRBV20-1 and TRBJ2-5; D is unclear. The CDR3 is 15 amino acids. Trimming stripped 3 bases from V and 5 bases from J, with 19 bases between. Germline V CDR1 and CDR2: DFQATT, SNEGSKA (reference sequence).

Of note for this clonotype: A read error is possible here, since a much larger clone lies one base away. The chain combines TRBV4-3 with TRBJ2-7, with D unclear. CDR1 and CDR2 from the germline V gene are LGHNA and YSLEER. The CDR3 contains 15 residues. CDR3 DNA sequence: TGCGCCGGCAGCCAAGCACTGGACGTTTCCTACGAGCAGTACTTC. Translation: CAGSQALDVSYEQYF.

This clonotype was found a few times. This chain joins TRBV2 and TRBJ2-4; D is unclear. CDR1 SNHLY and CDR2 FYNNEI come from the germline V gene. The length of the CDR3 is 13 residues. The ends were cut back, 0 bases at V and 13 bases at J, with 13 bases in the middle. CDR3 loop: CASSEAGYYGQYF. CDR3 coding DNA: TGTGCCAGCAGTGAAGCAGGGTACTACGGGCAGTACTTC.

The V gene is TRBV9, the J gene TRBJ2-1; no reliable D call. CDR3 size: 13 residues. Germline lookup yields CDR1 SGDLS and CDR2 YYNGEE. V was clipped by 0 bases and J by 5 bases, with 6 bases between them. This CDR3 is CASSVDLDNEQFF. CDR3 nucleotide sequence: TGTGCCAGCAGCGTAGATCTTGACAATGAGCAGTTCTTC.